In its sample, the clone carrying this T cell receptor (beta chain) was seen a few times. As yet, its antigen is unknown. TCRdb recomputed calls from the reads with MiXCR, one row per CDR3 protein. This sample has about 680,000 distinct CDR3 sequences; about 24% occur once, and the top ten carry 6.5% to 10%. These data are taken from a study of T cell repertoires in cytomegalovirus infection. On the study more broadly: An indication of both CMV infection and matching HLA type came from public TCR beta signatures. Findings and limits, study-wide: Dominating the ex vivo response were HLA-C-restricted CMV-specific TCR beta clonotypes.

This TCR was sampled from a human donor in good health (CMV status not recorded). Some clones in this sample may be carry-over from other donors' samples. Material: CD8+ T cells from PBMCs.

The CDR3 coding sequence is TGTGCCAGCGGGACTAGTCACAATGAGCAGTTCTTC. Residues: CASGTSHNEQFF. The chain joins TRBV13 to TRBJ2-1, with 8 bases matching TRBD2. Germline V gene sequence: CDR1 PRHDT, CDR2 FYEKMQ (reference sequence). The CDR3 is 12 residues long. Trimming cost V 8 bases and J 5 bases; bases outside gene matches: 2. Looking up the rest from reference TRBV13 and TRBJ2-1 gives the full variable domain: AAGVIQSPRHLIKEKRETATLKCYPIPRHDTVYWYQQGPGQDPQFLISFYEKMQSDKGSIPDRFSAQQFSDYHSELNMSSLELGDSALYFCASGTSHNEQFFGPGTRLTVL.